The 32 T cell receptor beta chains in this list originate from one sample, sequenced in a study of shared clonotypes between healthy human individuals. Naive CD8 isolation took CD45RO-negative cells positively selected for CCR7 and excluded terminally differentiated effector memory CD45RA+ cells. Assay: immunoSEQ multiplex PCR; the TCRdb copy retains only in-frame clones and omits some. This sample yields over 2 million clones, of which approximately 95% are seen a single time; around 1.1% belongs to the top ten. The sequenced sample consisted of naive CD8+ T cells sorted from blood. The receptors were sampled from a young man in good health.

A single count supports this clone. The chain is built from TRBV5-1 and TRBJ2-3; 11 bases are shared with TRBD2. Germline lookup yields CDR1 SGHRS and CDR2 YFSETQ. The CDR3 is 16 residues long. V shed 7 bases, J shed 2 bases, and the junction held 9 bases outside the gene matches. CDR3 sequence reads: CASGSRLAGSTDTQYF. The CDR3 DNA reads TGCGCCAGCGGCTCTAGACTAGCGGGGTCCACAGATACGCAGTATTTT.

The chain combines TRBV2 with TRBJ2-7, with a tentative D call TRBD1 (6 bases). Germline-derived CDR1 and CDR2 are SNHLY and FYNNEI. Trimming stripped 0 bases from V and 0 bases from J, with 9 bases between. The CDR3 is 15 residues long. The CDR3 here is CASSEALQGSYEQYF. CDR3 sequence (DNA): TGTGCCAGCAGTGAAGCTCTACAGGGCTCCTACGAGCAGTACTTC. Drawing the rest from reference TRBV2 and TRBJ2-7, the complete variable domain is EPEVTQTPSHQVTQMGQEVILRCVPISNHLYFYWYRQILGQKVEFLVSFYNNEISEKSEIFDDQFSVERPDGSNFTLKIRSTKLEDSAMYFCASSEALQGSYEQYFGPGTRLTVT.

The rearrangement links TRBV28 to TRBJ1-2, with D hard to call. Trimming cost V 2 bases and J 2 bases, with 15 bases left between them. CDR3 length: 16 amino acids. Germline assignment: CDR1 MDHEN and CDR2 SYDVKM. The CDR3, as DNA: TGTGCCAGCAGTTTACTCCCCGCGGGAGGGAACTATGGCTACACCTTC. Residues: CASSLLPAGGNYGYTF.

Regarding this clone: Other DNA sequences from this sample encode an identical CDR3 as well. The CDR3 DNA is TGCGCCAGCAGCCAAGAGGGGGGCCCTAACACTGAAGCTTTCTTT. This codes for CASSQEGGPNTEAFF. This chain joins TRBV4-1 and TRBJ1-1; D is perhaps TRBD1 (6 bases). The germline gives CDR1 MGHRA, CDR2 YSYEKL. Deletions cut 0 bases from V and 2 bases from J, with 10 bases between. The CDR3 runs to 15 residues.

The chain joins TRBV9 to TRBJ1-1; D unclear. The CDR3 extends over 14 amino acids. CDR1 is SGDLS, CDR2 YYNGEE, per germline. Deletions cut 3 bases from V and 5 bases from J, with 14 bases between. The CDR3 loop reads CASSATLLGTEAFF. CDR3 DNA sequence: TGTGCCAGCAGCGCGACATTATTAGGGACTGAAGCTTTCTTT.

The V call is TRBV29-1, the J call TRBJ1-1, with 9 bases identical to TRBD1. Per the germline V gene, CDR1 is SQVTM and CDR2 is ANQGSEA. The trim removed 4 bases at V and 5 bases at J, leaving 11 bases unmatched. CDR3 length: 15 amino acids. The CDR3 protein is CSVAGDREGNTEAFF. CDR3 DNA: TGCAGCGTTGCAGGGGACAGGGAGGGGAATACTGAAGCTTTCTTT.

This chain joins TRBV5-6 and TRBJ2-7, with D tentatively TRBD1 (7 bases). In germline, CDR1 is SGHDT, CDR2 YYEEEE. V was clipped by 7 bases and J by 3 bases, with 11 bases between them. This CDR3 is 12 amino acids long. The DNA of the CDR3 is TGTGCCAGCGGTCAGGGGGGCTACGAGCAGTACTTC. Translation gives CASGQGGYEQYF.

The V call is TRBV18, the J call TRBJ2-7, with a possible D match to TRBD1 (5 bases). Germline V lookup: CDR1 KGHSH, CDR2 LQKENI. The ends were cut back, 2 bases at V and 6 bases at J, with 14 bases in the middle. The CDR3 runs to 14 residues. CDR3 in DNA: TGTGCCAGCTCACCAGGGGCAGTTCCTCGCGAGCAGTACTTC. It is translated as CASSPGAVPREQYF.

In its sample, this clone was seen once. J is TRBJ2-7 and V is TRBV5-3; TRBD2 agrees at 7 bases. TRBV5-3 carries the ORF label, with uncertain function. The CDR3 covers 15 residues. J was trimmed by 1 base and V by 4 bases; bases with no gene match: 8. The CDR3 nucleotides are TGTGCCAGAAGCGCTCGCGGGAGTTCGTCCTACGAGCAGTACTTC. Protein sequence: CARSARGSSSYEQYF.

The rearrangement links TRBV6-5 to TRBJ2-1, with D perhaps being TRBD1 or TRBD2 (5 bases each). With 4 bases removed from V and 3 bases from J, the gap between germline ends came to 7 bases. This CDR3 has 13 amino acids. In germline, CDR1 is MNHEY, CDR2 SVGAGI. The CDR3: CASSLGVYNEQFF. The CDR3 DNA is TGTGCCAGCAGTTTGGGGGTCTACAATGAGCAGTTCTTC.

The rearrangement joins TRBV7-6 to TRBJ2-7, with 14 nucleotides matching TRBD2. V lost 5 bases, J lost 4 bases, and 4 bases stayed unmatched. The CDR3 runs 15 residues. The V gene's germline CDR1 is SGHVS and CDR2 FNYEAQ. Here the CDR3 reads CASSQGLAGGYEQYF. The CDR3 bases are TGTGCCAGCAGCCAAGGACTAGCGGGGGGATACGAGCAGTACTTC.

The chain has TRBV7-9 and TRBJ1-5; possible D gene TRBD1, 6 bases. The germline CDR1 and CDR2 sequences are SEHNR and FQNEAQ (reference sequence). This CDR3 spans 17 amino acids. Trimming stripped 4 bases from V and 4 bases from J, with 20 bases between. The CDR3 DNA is TGTGCCAGCAGCTCTAACCGGGACACGGGAGGGAATCAGCCCCAGCATTTT. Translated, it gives CASSSNRDTGGNQPQHF.

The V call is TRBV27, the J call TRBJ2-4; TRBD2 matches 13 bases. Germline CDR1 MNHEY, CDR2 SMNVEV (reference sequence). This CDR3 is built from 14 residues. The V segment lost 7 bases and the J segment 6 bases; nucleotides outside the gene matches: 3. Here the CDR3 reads CASKGLAGINIQYF. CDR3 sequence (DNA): TGTGCCAGCAAGGGACTAGCGGGGATAAACATTCAGTACTTC.

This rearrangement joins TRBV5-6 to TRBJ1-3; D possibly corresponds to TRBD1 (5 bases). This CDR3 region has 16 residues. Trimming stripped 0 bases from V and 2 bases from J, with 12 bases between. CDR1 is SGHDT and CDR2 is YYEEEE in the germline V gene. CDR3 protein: CASSLAGGLPGNTIYF. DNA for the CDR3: TGTGCCAGCAGCTTGGCCGGGGGATTACCTGGAAACACCATATATTTT.

CDR3 in amino acids: CASSPSVAPGELFF. The CDR3 nucleotides read TGTGCCAGCAGCCCATCAGTCGCCCCCGGGGAGCTGTTTTTT. This rearrangement joins TRBV5-6 to TRBJ2-2, with D unclear. Germline CDR1 is SGHDT and CDR2 is YYEEEE. V lost 4 bases, J lost 6 bases, and 13 bases lay in between. The CDR3 loop spans 14 amino acids. The full variable domain, completed using reference TRBV5-6 and TRBJ2-2, is DAGVTQSPTHLIKTRGQQVTLRCSPKSGHDTVSWYQQALGQGPQFIFQYYEEEERQRGNFPDRFSGHQFPNYSSELNVNALLLGDSALYLCASSPSVAPGELFFGEGSRLTVL.

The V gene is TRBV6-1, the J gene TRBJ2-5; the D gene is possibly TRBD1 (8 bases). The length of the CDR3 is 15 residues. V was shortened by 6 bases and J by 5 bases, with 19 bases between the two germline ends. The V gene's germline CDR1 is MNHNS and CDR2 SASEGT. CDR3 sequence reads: CASRPYRGGEETQYF. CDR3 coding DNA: TGTGCCAGCAGGCCCTACAGGGGGGGGGAGGAGACCCAGTACTTC.

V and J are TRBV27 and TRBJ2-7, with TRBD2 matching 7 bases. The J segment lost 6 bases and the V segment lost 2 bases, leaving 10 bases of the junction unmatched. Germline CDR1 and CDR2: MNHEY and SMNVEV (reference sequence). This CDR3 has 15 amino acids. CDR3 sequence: CASSLGSGGNREQYF. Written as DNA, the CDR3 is TGTGCCAGCAGTTTAGGTTCGGGGGGAAATCGCGAGCAGTACTTC.

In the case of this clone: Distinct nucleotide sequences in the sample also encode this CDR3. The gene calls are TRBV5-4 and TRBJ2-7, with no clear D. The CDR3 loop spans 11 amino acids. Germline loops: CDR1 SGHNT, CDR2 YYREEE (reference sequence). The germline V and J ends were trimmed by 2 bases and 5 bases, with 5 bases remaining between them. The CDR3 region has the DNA TGTGCCAGCAGCTTAGGACACGAGCAGTACTTC. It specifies CASSLGHEQYF.

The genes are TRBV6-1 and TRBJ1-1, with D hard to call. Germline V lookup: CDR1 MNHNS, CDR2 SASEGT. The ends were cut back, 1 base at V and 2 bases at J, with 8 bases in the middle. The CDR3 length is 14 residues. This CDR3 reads CASSEGTINTEAFF. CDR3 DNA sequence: TGTGCCAGCAGTGAAGGGACTATAAACACTGAAGCTTTCTTT.

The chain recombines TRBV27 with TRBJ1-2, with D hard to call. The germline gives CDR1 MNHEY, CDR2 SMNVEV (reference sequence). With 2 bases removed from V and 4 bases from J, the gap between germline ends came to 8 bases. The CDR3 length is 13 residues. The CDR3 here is CASSLTSSYGYTF. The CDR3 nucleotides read TGTGCCAGCAGTTTAACGTCGTCCTATGGCTACACCTTC.

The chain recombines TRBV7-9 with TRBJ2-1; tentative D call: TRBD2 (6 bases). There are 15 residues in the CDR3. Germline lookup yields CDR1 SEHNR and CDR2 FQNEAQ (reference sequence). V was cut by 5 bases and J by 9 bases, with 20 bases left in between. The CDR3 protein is CASSDSGTANGEQFF. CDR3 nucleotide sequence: TGTGCCAGCAGCGATTCAGGGACTGCGAACGGTGAGCAGTTCTTC.

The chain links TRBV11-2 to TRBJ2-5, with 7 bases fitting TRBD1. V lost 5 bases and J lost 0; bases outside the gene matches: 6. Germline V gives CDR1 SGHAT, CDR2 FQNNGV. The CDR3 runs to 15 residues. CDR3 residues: CASSPWDSYQETQYF. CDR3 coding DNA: TGTGCCAGCAGCCCGTGGGACAGCTACCAAGAGACCCAGTACTTC.

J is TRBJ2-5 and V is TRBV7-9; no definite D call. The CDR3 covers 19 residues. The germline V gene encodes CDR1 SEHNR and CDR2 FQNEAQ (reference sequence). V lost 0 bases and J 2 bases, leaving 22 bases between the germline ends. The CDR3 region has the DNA TGTGCCAGCAGCTTAGCCCCCTCTAGGTTGGGGTCGGATCAAGAGACCCAGTACTTC. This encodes CASSLAPSRLGSDQETQYF.

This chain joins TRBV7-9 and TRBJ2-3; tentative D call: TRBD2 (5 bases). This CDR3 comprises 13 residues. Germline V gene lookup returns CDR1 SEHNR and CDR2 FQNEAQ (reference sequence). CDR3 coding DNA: TGTGCTCTTTACGCGCGGGTCACAGATACGCAGTATTTT. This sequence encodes CALYARVTDTQYF.

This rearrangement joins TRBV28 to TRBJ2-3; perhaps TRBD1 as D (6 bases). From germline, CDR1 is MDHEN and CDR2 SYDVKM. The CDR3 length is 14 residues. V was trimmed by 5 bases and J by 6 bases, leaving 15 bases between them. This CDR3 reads CASSPERGHDTQYF. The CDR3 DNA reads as TGTGCCAGCAGTCCGGAAAGGGGACACGATACGCAGTATTTT.

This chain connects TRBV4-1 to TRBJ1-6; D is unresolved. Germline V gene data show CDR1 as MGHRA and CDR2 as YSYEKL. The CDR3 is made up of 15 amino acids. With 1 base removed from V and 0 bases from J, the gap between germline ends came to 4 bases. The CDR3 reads CASSQGTSYNSPLHF. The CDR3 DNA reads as TGCGCCAGCAGCCAAGGGACCTCCTATAATTCACCCCTCCACTTT.

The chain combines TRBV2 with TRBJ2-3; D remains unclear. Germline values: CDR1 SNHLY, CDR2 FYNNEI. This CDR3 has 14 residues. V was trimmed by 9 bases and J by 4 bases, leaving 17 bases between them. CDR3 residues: CARGKKEYSDTQYF. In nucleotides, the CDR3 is TGTGCCAGAGGAAAGAAGGAGTACTCAGATACGCAGTATTTT.

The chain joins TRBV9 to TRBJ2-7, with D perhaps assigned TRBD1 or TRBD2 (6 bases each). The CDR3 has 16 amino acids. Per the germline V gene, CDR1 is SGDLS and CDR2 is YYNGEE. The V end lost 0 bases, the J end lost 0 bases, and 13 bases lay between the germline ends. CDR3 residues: CASSVEGGPSSYEQYF. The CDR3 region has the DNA TGTGCCAGCAGCGTAGAGGGGGGTCCCAGCTCCTACGAGCAGTACTTC.

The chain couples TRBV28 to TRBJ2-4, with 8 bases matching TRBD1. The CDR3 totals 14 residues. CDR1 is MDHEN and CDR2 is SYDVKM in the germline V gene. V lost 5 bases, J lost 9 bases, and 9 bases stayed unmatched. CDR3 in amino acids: CASSLGTGGGIQYF. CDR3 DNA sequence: TGTGCCAGCAGTCTGGGGACAGGAGGAGGCATTCAGTACTTC.

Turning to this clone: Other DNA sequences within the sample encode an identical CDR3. CDR3 coding DNA: TGTGCCTGGAGTGTACCCTCTTACGAGCAGTACTTC. It codes for CAWSVPSYEQYF. The chain recombines TRBV30 with TRBJ2-7, with D hard to call. This CDR3 spans 12 amino acids. V shed 0 bases and J shed 4 bases, with 7 bases lying between them. Looked up from germline, CDR1 is GTSNPN and CDR2 is SVGIG (reference sequence).

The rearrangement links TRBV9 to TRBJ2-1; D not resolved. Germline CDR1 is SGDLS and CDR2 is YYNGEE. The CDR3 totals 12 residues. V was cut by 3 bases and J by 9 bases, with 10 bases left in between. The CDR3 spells CASSAASPEQFF. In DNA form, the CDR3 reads TGTGCCAGCAGCGCCGCGTCACCTGAGCAGTTCTTC.

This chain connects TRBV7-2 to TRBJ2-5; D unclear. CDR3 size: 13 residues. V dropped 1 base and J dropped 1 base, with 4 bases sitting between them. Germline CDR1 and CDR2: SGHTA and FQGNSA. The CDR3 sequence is CASSLEGQETQYF. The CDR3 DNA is TGTGCCAGCAGCTTAGAGGGCCAAGAGACCCAGTACTTC.